This is a list of T cell receptor beta chains from one sample in a study of CD8 T cells in ankylosing spondylitis. MiXCR was run by TCRdb on the 5' RACE reads, yielding one entry per CDR3 protein. The table has about 39,000 distinct CDR3 sequences, around a tenth seen once. Sequencing was carried out using blood, either unsorted or a sorted T cell fraction (not recorded which). Receptor source: a male donor with ankylosing spondylitis or in good health (not recorded which). CDR3s include the opening cysteine and the closing phenylalanine or tryptophan. The D gene is left open where the match is weak. Expanded clones get a size class; other rows say once, few or many, or leave the size out.

>TRBJ2-1|TRBD2|TRBV5-6|many
CASSRGGSYNEQFF
TGTGCCAGCAGCCGGGGGGGTTCCTACAATGAGCAGTTCTTC
>TRBJ2-7|TRBD2|TRBV7-8|many
CASSSDSGLAFYEQYF
TGTGCCAGCAGCTCCGATTCGGGACTAGCCTTCTACGAGCAGTACTTC
>TRBJ1-6|NA|TRBV6-5|NA
CASSYTGGRINSPLHF
TGTGCCAGCAGTTACACGGGGGGGAGAATCAATTCACCCCTCCACTTT
>TRBJ2-3|NA|TRBV7-9|NA
CASSKPLGHANTDTQYF
TGTGCCAGCAGCAAACCCCTAGGACACGCTAACACAGATACGCAGTATTTT
>TRBJ2-5|TRBD2|TRBV5-1|many
CASSPGLDPETQYF
TGCGCCAGCAGCCCCGGACTAGACCCGGAGACCCAGTACTTC
>TRBJ2-5|TRBD2|TRBV9|many
CASSTNQISGRYQETQYF
TGTGCCAGCAGCACCAATCAGATAAGCGGGAGATACCAAGAGACCCAGTACTTC
>TRBJ2-3|TRBD2|TRBV20-1|many
CSAGDRGSLAVTDTQYF
TGCAGTGCTGGGGATCGGGGTTCGCTAGCGGTCACAGATACGCAGTATTTT
>TRBJ1-3|NA|TRBV11-2|many
CASSSRTNGNTIYF
TGTGCCAGCAGCTCGAGGACAAACGGAAACACCATATATTTT
>TRBJ2-5|TRBD2|TRBV12-3/TRBV12-4|many
CASSSPAGKETQYF
TGTGCCAGCAGTTCCCCAGCGGGAAAAGAGACCCAGTACTTC
>TRBJ1-1|NA|TRBV3-1|many
CASSQRVTEAFF
TGTGCCAGCAGCCAACGGGTCACTGAAGCTTTCTTT
>TRBJ2-7|NA|TRBV20-1|many
CSGQRAPGEQYF
TGCAGTGGCCAGAGAGCCCCGGGGGAGCAGTACTTC
>TRBJ1-2|NA|TRBV20-1|many
CSGERDYTF
TGCAGTGGTGAGAGGGACTACACCTTC
>TRBJ2-2|NA|TRBV29-1|many
CSVESWAGELFF
TGCAGCGTTGAAAGTTGGGCCGGGGAGCTGTTTTTT
>TRBJ2-3|TRBD2|TRBV19|NA
CASSTLAGGLMYTQYF
TGTGCCAGTAGTACTTTAGCGGGAGGATTAATGTATACGCAGTATTTT
>TRBJ2-3|NA|TRBV5-1|many
CASARGLGDTQYF
TGCGCCAGCGCCCGCGGCCTGGGAGATACGCAGTATTTT
>TRBJ2-3|TRBD2|TRBV11-2|many
CASSFQPGLAGAVDTQYF
TGTGCCAGCAGCTTCCAGCCGGGACTAGCGGGAGCGGTAGATACGCAGTATTTT
>TRBJ2-1|NA|TRBV4-1|NA
CASSQEASSYNEQFF
TGCGCCAGCAGCCAAGAAGCGAGCTCCTACAATGAGCAGTTCTTC
>TRBJ2-1|TRBD1|TRBV12-3/TRBV12-4|many
CASSTGTGAKNEQFF
TGTGCCAGCAGCACCGGGACAGGGGCGAAGAATGAGCAGTTCTTC
>TRBJ2-7|NA|TRBV25-1|many
CASSEYSEQYF
TGTGCCAGCAGTGAATATTCCGAGCAGTACTTC
>TRBJ2-3|TRBD1|TRBV18|many
CASSRDRGGGDTQYF
TGTGCCAGCTCACGTGACAGGGGAGGCGGAGATACGCAGTATTTT
>TRBJ2-2|NA|TRBV12-3/TRBV12-4|many
CASSRGELFF
TGTGCCAGCAGTCGCGGGGAGCTGTTTTTT
>TRBJ2-7|NA|TRBV6-1|many
CASSIQGGTTYEQYF
TGTGCCAGCTCAATTCAAGGAGGGACCACCTACGAGCAGTACTTC
>TRBJ2-5|TRBD1|TRBV20-1|once
CSARRQGRETQYF
TGCAGTGCTAGACGACAGGGTAGGGAGACCCAGTACTTC
>TRBJ2-7|TRBD1|TRBV11-2|many
CASSLTGQGPYEQYF
TGTGCCAGCAGCTTAACGGGACAGGGGCCGTACGAGCAGTACTTC
>TRBJ2-7|TRBD1|TRBV6-1|many
CASRLPGQENEQYF
TGTGCCAGCAGACTACCGGGACAGGAAAACGAGCAGTACTTC
>TRBJ2-4|TRBD2|TRBV5-4|many
CASSLGTKRDGKNIQYF
TGTGCCAGCAGCTTGGGGACTAAGCGGGACGGCAAAAACATTCAGTACTTC
>TRBJ2-3|NA|TRBV7-8|many
CASSSRTDTQYF
TGTGCCAGCAGCTCTCGCACAGATACGCAGTATTTT
>TRBJ2-5|NA|TRBV29-1|many
CSVTLVLETQYF
TGCAGCGTGACCCTCGTTCTGGAGACCCAGTACTTC
>TRBJ1-1|NA|TRBV27|NA
CASIRGGGWSEAFF
TGTGCCAGCATCCGCGGGGGGGGGTGGAGTGAAGCTTTCTTT
>TRBJ2-1|TRBD2|TRBV7-2|NA
CASSWGLADEQFF
TGTGCCAGCAGCTGGGGACTAGCGGATGAGCAGTTCTTC
>TRBJ2-1|NA|TRBV5-2|NA
CAMGPGRGREQFF
TGTGCCATGGGCCCCGGGCGGGGCCGCGAGCAGTTCTTC
>TRBJ2-7|NA|TRBV20-1|many
CSARDWGSSYEQYF
TGCAGTGCTAGAGATTGGGGCTCTAGCTACGAGCAGTACTTC
>TRBJ2-7|NA|TRBV29-1|many
CSPSPARGHEQYF
TGCAGCCCCTCGCCCGCCCGGGGCCACGAGCAGTACTTC
>TRBJ2-1|TRBD1|TRBV2|many
CASTADRDNEQFF
TGTGCCAGCACCGCGGACAGGGACAATGAGCAGTTCTTC
>TRBJ2-5|NA|TRBV11-2|many
CASSLDRTDQETQYF
TGTGCCAGCAGCTTAGATCGTACAGACCAAGAGACCCAGTACTTC